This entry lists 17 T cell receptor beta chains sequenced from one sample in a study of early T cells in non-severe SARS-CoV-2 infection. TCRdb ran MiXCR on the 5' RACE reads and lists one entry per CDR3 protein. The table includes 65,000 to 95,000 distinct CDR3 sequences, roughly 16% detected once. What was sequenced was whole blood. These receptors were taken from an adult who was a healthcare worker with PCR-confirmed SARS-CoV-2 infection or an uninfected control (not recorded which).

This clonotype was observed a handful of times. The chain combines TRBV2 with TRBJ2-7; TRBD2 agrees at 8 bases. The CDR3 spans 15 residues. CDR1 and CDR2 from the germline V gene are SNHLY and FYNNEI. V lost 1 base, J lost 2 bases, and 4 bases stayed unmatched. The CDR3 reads CASSEGPGGAYEQYF. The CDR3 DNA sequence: TGTGCCAGCAGTGAAGGTCCGGGAGGGGCCTACGAGCAGTACTTC.

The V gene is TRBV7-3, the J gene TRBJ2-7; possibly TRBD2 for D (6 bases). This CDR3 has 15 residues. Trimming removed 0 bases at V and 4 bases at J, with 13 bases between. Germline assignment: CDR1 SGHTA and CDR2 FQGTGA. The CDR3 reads CASSLTAGYFYEQYF. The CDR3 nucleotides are TGTGCCAGCAGCTTAACGGCGGGGTATTTTTACGAGCAGTACTTC.

CDR3 sequence (DNA): TGCAGTGCTACGAAGTCCGGGAAGAACACCGGGGAGCTGTTTTTT. Protein: CSATKSGKNTGELFF. The rearrangement joins TRBV20-1 to TRBJ2-2; tentative D call: TRBD2 (5 bases). The germline V gene encodes CDR1 DFQATT and CDR2 SNEGSKA (reference sequence). Between the trimmed V and J ends, which lost 4 bases and 1 base, there was a span of 13 bases. CDR3 size: 15 residues.

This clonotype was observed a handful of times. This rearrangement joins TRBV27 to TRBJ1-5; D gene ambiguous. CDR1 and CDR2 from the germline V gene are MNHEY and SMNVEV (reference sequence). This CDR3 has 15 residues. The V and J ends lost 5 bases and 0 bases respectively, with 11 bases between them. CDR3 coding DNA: TGTGCCAGCAGTCCATATGCAAATAGCAATCAGCCCCAGCATTTT. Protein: CASSPYANSNQPQHF.

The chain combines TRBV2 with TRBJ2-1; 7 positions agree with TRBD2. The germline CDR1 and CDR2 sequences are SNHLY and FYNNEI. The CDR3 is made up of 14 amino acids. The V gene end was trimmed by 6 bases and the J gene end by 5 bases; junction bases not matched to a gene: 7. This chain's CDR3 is CASRERETHNEQFF. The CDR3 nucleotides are TGTGCCAGCAGAGAGCGGGAAACCCACAATGAGCAGTTCTTC. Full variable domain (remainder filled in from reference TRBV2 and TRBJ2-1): EPEVTQTPSHQVTQMGQEVILRCVPISNHLYFYWYRQILGQKVEFLVSFYNNEISEKSEIFDDQFSVERPDGSNFTLKIRSTKLEDSAMYFCASRERETHNEQFFGPGTRLTVL.

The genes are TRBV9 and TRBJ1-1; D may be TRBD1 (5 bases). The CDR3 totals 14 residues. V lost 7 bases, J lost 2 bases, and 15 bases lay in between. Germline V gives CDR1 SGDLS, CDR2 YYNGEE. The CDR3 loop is CASSRRGVNTEAFF. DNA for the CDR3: TGTGCCAGCTCCCGACGGGGGGTCAACACTGAAGCTTTCTTT.

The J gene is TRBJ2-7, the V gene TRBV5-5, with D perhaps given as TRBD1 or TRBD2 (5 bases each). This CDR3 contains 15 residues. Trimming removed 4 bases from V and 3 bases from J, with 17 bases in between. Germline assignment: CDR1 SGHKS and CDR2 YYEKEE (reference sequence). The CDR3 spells CASSDGASRFYEQYF. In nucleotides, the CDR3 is TGTGCCAGCAGCGACGGGGCATCTCGTTTCTACGAGCAGTACTTC.

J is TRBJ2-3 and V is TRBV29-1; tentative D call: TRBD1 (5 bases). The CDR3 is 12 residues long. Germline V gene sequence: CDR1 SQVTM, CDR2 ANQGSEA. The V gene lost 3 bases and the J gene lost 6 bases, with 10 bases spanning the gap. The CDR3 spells CSVDKGPDTQYF. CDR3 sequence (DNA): TGCAGCGTTGATAAGGGGCCCGATACGCAGTATTTT.

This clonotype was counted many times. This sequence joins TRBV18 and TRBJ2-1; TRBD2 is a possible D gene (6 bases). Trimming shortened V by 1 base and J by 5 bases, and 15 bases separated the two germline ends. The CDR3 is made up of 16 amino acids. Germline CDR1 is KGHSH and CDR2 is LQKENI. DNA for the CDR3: TGTGCCAGCTCACCACTGGGTCTAGCGCTCAACAATGAGCAGTTCTTC. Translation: CASSPLGLALNNEQFF.

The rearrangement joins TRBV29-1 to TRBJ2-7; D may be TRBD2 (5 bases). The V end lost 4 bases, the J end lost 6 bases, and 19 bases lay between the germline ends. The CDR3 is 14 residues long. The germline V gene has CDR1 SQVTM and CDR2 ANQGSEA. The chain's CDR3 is CSVGRHQVKGEQYF. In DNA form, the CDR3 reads TGCAGCGTTGGGAGGCACCAAGTTAAAGGCGAGCAGTACTTC.

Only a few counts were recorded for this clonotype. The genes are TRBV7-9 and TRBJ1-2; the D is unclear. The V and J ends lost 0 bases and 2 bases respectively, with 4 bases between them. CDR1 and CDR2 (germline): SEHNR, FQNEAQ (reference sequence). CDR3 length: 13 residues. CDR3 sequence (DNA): TGTGCCAGCAGCTTAGCGTCCAACTATGGCTACACCTTC. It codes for CASSLASNYGYTF.

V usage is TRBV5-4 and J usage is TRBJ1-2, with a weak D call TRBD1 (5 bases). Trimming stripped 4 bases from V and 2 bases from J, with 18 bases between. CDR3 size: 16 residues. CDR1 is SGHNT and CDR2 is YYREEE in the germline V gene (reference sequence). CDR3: CASSRTGREINYGYTF. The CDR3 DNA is TGTGCCAGCAGCCGAACGGGACGGGAAATAAACTATGGCTACACCTTC.

This CDR3 reads CASSREGVSYNEQFF. For the CDR3, the DNA is TGTGCCAGCAGTCGAGAGGGGGTTTCCTACAATGAGCAGTTCTTC. The rearrangement joins TRBV12-3 or TRBV12-4 to TRBJ2-1; D perhaps matches TRBD1 (6 bases). This CDR3 has 15 amino acids. With 5 bases removed from V and 1 base from J, the gap between germline ends came to 12 bases.

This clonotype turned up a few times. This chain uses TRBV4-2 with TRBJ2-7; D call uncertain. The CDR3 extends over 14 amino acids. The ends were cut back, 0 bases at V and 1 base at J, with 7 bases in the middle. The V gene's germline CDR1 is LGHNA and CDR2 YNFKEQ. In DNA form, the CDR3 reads TGTGCCAGCAGCCAAGACCGCTATTCCTACGAGCAGTACTTC. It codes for CASSQDRYSYEQYF.

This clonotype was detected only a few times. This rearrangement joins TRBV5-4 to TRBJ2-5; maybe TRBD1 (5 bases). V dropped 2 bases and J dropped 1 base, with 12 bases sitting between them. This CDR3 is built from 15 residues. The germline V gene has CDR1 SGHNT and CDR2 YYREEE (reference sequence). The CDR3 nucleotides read TGTGCCAGCAGCTTCCGGCGACAGCTCCAAGAGACCCAGTACTTC. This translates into CASSFRRQLQETQYF.

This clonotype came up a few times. The CDR3 loop reads CASSRDRASSGANVLTF. DNA of the CDR3: TGCGCCAGCAGCCGGGACAGGGCCAGCTCTGGGGCCAACGTCCTGACTTTC. The gene calls are TRBV5-1 and TRBJ2-6; 9 positions match TRBD1. Germline V gives CDR1 SGHRS, CDR2 YFSETQ. This CDR3 spans 17 amino acids. After removal of 4 bases from V and 0 bases from J, the junction contained 5 bases not matched to a gene.

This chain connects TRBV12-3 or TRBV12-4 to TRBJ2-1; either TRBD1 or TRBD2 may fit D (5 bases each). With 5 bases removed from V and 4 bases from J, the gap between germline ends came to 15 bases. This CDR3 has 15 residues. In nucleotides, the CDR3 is TGTGCCAGCAGTCCGTTGGGACGGGAATACAATGAGCAGTTCTTC. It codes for CASSPLGREYNEQFF.